One sample yielded the 10 T cell receptor beta chains listed below, sequenced in a study of cytomegalovirus exposure and HLA in healthy donors (dated by TCRdb to 2015 to 2018). Libraries were built with the immunoSEQ multiplex PCR assay. A mixture of 60 forward primers for TCR Vbeta segments and 13 reverse primers for TCR Jbeta segments was used in the multiplex PCR. Not all clones reach the TCRdb copy of this immuneACCESS table, which keeps in-frame sequences only. Checked studies attribute under half of the gap to unresolved V genes and leave the rest unexplained. Per the sample table, the count is 38,000 or so clones. 8.9% of the sample lies in the top ten. The sequencing input was PBMCs. The receptors stem from a man aged 35-49 years in good health and CMV-seropositive.

The rearrangement uses TRBV18 and TRBJ2-3; TRBD2 might be the D (6 bases). CDR3 length: 16 amino acids. The germline V and J ends were trimmed by 2 bases and 3 bases, with 15 bases remaining between them. Germline values: CDR1 KGHSH, CDR2 LQKENI. For the CDR3, the DNA is TGTGCCAGCTCACCAGGCTGGCGGGAAAGGACAGATACGCAGTATTTT. Translation gives CASSPGWRERTDTQYF.

The chain employs TRBV10-3 and TRBJ1-5; D uncertain. Germline values: CDR1 ENHRY, CDR2 SYGVKD. V dropped 0 bases and J dropped 5 bases, with 5 bases sitting between them. The CDR3 covers 13 residues. The CDR3 reads CAISESRDQPQHF. The CDR3 DNA follows: TGTGCCATCAGTGAGTCGAGGGATCAGCCCCAGCATTTT.

Turning to this clone: Mismatch with germline at one junction end may stem from a read error. This chain connects TRBV15 to TRBJ2-3, with unresolved D. Per germline, CDR1 LNHNV and CDR2 YYDKDF (reference sequence). The CDR3 runs 13 residues. The CDR3 here is CATSRESTDTQYF. The CDR3 DNA reads as TGTGCCACCAGCCGAGAATCAACAGATACGCAGTATTTT.

The V and J genes are TRBV9 and TRBJ2-2; perhaps TRBD1 as D (5 bases). The CDR3 is 14 amino acids. V was pared by 1 base and J by 8 bases, with 12 bases between. Germline values: CDR1 SGDLS, CDR2 YYNGEE. CDR3 sequence: CASSVSRASGELFF. Written as DNA, the CDR3 is TGTGCCAGCAGCGTAAGCAGGGCTTCGGGGGAGCTGTTTTTT.

This rearrangement joins TRBV5-1 to TRBJ2-1; TRBD2 matches at 13 bases. CDR1 and CDR2 (germline): SGHRS, YFSETQ. This CDR3 is 15 amino acids long. Trimming took 3 bases from V and 9 from J; bases not matched to a gene: 6. In DNA form, the CDR3 reads TGCGCCAGCAGCTACGGACTAGCGGGAGCGGGTGAGCAGTTCTTC. Translation gives CASSYGLAGAGEQFF.

The chain recombines TRBV2 with TRBJ2-2; possible D gene TRBD2, 7 bases. There are 12 residues in the CDR3. Germline V gene data show CDR1 as SNHLY and CDR2 as FYNNEI. Trimming left V 11 bases short and J 6 bases short, with 13 bases between. The CDR3 coding sequence is TGTGCCGGGAGGGGGGGAGCCGGGGAGCTGTTTTTT. As protein: CAGRGGAGELFF. Complete variable domain (other parts from reference TRBV2 and TRBJ2-2): EPEVTQTPSHQVTQMGQEVILRCVPISNHLYFYWYRQILGQKVEFLVSFYNNEISEKSEIFDDQFSVERPDGSNFTLKIRSTKLEDSAMYFCAGRGGAGELFFGEGSRLTVL.

This rearrangement joins TRBV15 to TRBJ2-7; 8 nucleotides line up with TRBD2. This CDR3 has 16 amino acids. V shed 0 bases, J shed 5 bases, and the junction held 9 bases outside the gene matches. The germline V gene has CDR1 LNHNV and CDR2 YYDKDF (reference sequence). CDR3 in amino acids: CATSRDRGSGENEQYF. CDR3 bases: TGTGCCACCAGCAGAGATCGGGGTAGCGGGGAGAACGAGCAGTACTTC.

V is TRBV5-5 and J is TRBJ2-5; no clear D gene. V was shortened by 4 bases and J by 2 bases, with 18 bases between the two germline ends. Germline values: CDR1 SGHKS, CDR2 YYEKEE (reference sequence). This CDR3 has 16 amino acids. This CDR3 is CASSLFLTPRQETQYF. As DNA, the CDR3 is TGTGCCAGCAGCCTGTTTTTGACCCCGAGGCAAGAGACCCAGTACTTC. Based on the CDR3 plus reference TRBV5-5 and TRBJ2-5, the full variable domain is DAGVTQSPTHLIKTRGQQVTLRCSPISGHKSVSWYQQVLGQGPQFIFQYYEKEERGRGNFPDRFSARQFPNYSSELNVNALLLGDSALYLCASSLFLTPRQETQYFGPGTRLLVL.

This sequence joins TRBV4-1 and TRBJ1-4, with D perhaps matching TRBD1 (5 bases). Germline V CDR1 and CDR2: MGHRA, YSYEKL. V shed 2 bases and J shed 0 bases, with 13 bases lying between them. The CDR3 has 17 amino acids. In DNA form, the CDR3 reads TGCGCCAGCAGCCAACCATCAGGGCCGTCAACTAATGAAAAACTGTTTTTT. This codes for CASSQPSGPSTNEKLFF.

V and J are TRBV2 and TRBJ2-3; TRBD1 is a possible D gene (5 bases). With 3 bases removed from V and 5 bases from J, the gap between germline ends came to 15 bases. This CDR3 comprises 15 residues. The germline CDR1 and CDR2 sequences are SNHLY and FYNNEI. The CDR3 nucleotides are TGTGCCAGCAGTGACGTCAGGGCGGCACAAGATACGCAGTATTTT. Encoded protein: CASSDVRAAQDTQYF.